These T cell receptor beta chains were read from a single sample in a study of Ad26.COV2.S vaccination and SARS-CoV-2 variants. The table came from immunoSEQ multiplex PCR; TCRdb's copy has only in-frame clones and leaves some out. This table holds 500,000 or so clones, 87% found once. The material sequenced was peripheral blood, taken in a trial of Ad26.COV2.S vaccine versus placebo. These receptor sequences come from a person between 18 and 59 years old who received the Ad26.COV2.S COVID-19 vaccine or a placebo. The CDR3 runs from the conserved cysteine through the conserved F or W. A D gene is named only where the DNA matches it firmly. Clone size is given for some rows only: seen once, a few or many times, or a class if the clone is expanded.

DNA,CDR3,J,size,V,D
TGTGCCAGCTCACGTCAACCTACAGGGGAGAACACCGGGGAGCTGTTTTTT,CASSRQPTGENTGELFF,TRBJ2-2,NA,TRBV18,TRBD1
TGTGCCAGCAGCGTAGACGGAAAACCCTACGAGCAGTACTTC,CASSVDGKPYEQYF,TRBJ2-7,NA,TRBV11-2,NA
TGCGCCAGCAGCTTCGCAGGGGCCGTGCGGAACACTGAAGCTTTCTTT,CASSFAGAVRNTEAFF,TRBJ1-1,NA,TRBV5-1,NA
TGTGCCAGCAGCGTTGGACAGACCGACTCCTACGAGCAGTACTTC,CASSVGQTDSYEQYF,TRBJ2-7,many,TRBV9,NA
TGTGCCAGCTCACCATCGGGGATTGGCTACACCTTC,CASSPSGIGYTF,TRBJ1-2,NA,TRBV18,NA
TGTGCCAGCAGCGTAGCCACACTTACGCCTAGCGGGACCGGGGAGCTGTTTTTT,CASSVATLTPSGTGELFF,TRBJ2-2,NA,TRBV9,TRBD2
TGTGCCAGCTCAAACGACAGGGGCCATGGCTACACCTTC,CASSNDRGHGYTF,TRBJ1-2,few,TRBV6-6,TRBD1
TGTGCCAGCACCCCGACAGGGAGAAGGACCTACGAGCAGTACTTC,CASTPTGRRTYEQYF,TRBJ2-7,NA,TRBV27,TRBD1
TGCGCCAGCAGCCAATCCTCTGGTTCGGGTGCTGGAAACACCATATATTTT,CASSQSSGSGAGNTIYF,TRBJ1-3,NA,TRBV4-3,NA
TGTGCCAGCCAACGGCAGGGGAACACTGAAGCTTTCTTT,CASQRQGNTEAFF,TRBJ1-1,NA,TRBV27,NA
TGTGCCAGCAGCCCAAATCCTGGGACCCCCACCGGGGAGCTGTTTTTT,CASSPNPGTPTGELFF,TRBJ2-2,NA,TRBV7-9,NA
TGTGCCAGCAGTTACTCAAGGGATGGGGGTGAGCAGTTCTTC,CASSYSRDGGEQFF,TRBJ2-1,many,TRBV6-2/TRBV6-3,NA
TGTGCCAGCAGCTTACTGGGGACTAGCGGGAGGGATCGGCAGTACTTC,CASSLLGTSGRDRQYF,TRBJ2-7,NA,TRBV11-2,TRBD2
TGTGCCAGCAGCCAAGATGGGGTCGCCCGGCCGAACAATGAGCAGTTCTTC,CASSQDGVARPNNEQFF,TRBJ2-1,once,TRBV4-2,NA
TGTGCCAGCAGCTTGGCCGGCGGGAGCCGGGGCGGGGAGCTGTTTTTT,CASSLAGGSRGGELFF,TRBJ2-2,NA,TRBV11-3,TRBD2
TGTGCCAGCAGCCAAGATCGGGAGCGTTTTATCCAGGAGACCCAGTACTTC,CASSQDRERFIQETQYF,TRBJ2-5,many,TRBV3-1/TRBV3-2,NA
TGTGCCAGCAGCTCTTCCGGGACAGATGATCAGCCCCAGCATTTT,CASSSSGTDDQPQHF,TRBJ1-5,NA,TRBV7-9,TRBD1
TGTGCCAGCAGGCCCCTCGTCCCCACCGGCGAGCAGTACTTC,CASRPLVPTGEQYF,TRBJ2-7,NA,TRBV6-5,NA